This is a list of T cell receptor beta chains from one sample in a study of blood T cells in healthy people across ages. TCRdb re-analysed the 5' RACE reads in MiXCR, keeping a single row per CDR3 protein. The sample has approximately 810,000 distinct CDR3 sequences, 35% to 40% seen once. Sample: blood. The receptors shown here come from a man younger than 35 in good health. Both conserved end residues are part of each CDR3. The D gene is left open where the match is weak. Some rows mark clone size as missing; the rest say once, few, many or name a class of expanded clone.

v_gene: TRBV6-5; abundance: NA; d_gene: TRBD1; j_gene: TRBJ2-7; CDR3aa: CASSYRGGLTNEQYF; CDR3nt: TGTGCCAGCAGTTACCGAGGGGGCCTTACCAACGAGCAGTACTTC
v_gene: TRBV4-1; abundance: NA; d_gene: TRBD1; j_gene: TRBJ2-3; CDR3aa: CASSHQQGVSTDTQYF; CDR3nt: TGCGCCAGCAGCCACCAACAGGGGGTTAGCACAGATACGCAGTATTTT
v_gene: TRBV5-1; abundance: NA; d_gene: NA; j_gene: TRBJ2-5; CDR3aa: CASSLRSSEETQYF; CDR3nt: TGCGCCAGCAGCTTGAGGTCATCCGAAGAGACCCAGTACTTC
v_gene: TRBV7-9; abundance: medium-sized; d_gene: NA; j_gene: TRBJ2-1; CDR3aa: CASSLRFRVAEYNEQFF; CDR3nt: TGTGCCAGCAGCTTAAGGTTTCGGGTAGCCGAATACAATGAGCAGTTCTTC
v_gene: TRBV20-1; abundance: NA; d_gene: NA; j_gene: TRBJ2-3; CDR3aa: CSAGPGEPGADTQYF; CDR3nt: TGCAGTGCTGGCCCCGGCGAGCCGGGGGCAGATACGCAGTATTTT
v_gene: TRBV6-5; abundance: NA; d_gene: NA; j_gene: TRBJ1-1; CDR3aa: CASRPLGGNTEAFF; CDR3nt: TGTGCCAGCAGGCCCCTGGGGGGGAACACTGAAGCTTTCTTT
v_gene: TRBV27; abundance: NA; d_gene: NA; j_gene: TRBJ1-1; CDR3aa: CATFAGGTEAFF; CDR3nt: TGTGCCACCTTCGCGGGGGGCACTGAAGCTTTCTTT
v_gene: TRBV5-1; abundance: NA; d_gene: NA; j_gene: TRBJ1-1; CDR3aa: CASSWEGPMNTEAFF; CDR3nt: TGCGCCAGCAGCTGGGAGGGGCCTATGAACACTGAAGCTTTCTTT
v_gene: TRBV27; abundance: few; d_gene: TRBD1; j_gene: TRBJ1-1; CDR3aa: CASSPRTGINTEAFF; CDR3nt: TGTGCCAGCAGTCCCCGGACAGGGATCAACACTGAAGCTTTCTTT
v_gene: TRBV7-2; abundance: NA; d_gene: NA; j_gene: TRBJ2-5; CDR3aa: CASSLVLDMGTQYF; CDR3nt: TGTGCCAGCAGCTTAGTTCTCGATATGGGGACCCAGTACTTC
v_gene: TRBV7-3; abundance: NA; d_gene: TRBD2; j_gene: TRBJ2-3; CDR3aa: CASSLSGTSDTQYF; CDR3nt: TGTGCCAGCAGCTTGAGCGGGACTTCAGATACGCAGTATTTT
v_gene: TRBV5-8; abundance: few; d_gene: NA; j_gene: TRBJ1-1; CDR3aa: CASSLTSEAFF; CDR3nt: TGTGCCAGCAGCTTGACCTCTGAAGCTTTCTTT
v_gene: TRBV7-2; abundance: few; d_gene: TRBD1; j_gene: TRBJ1-6; CDR3aa: CASSLRGQGNSPLHF; CDR3nt: TGTGCCAGCAGCTTAAGGGGGCAGGGCAATTCACCCCTCCACTTT
v_gene: TRBV27; abundance: few; d_gene: NA; j_gene: TRBJ2-3; CDR3aa: CASSLSDNSDTQYF; CDR3nt: TGTGCCAGCAGTTTAAGCGACAACTCAGATACGCAGTATTTT
v_gene: TRBV5-6; abundance: many; d_gene: NA; j_gene: TRBJ1-1; CDR3aa: CASTLARSTEAFF; CDR3nt: TGTGCCAGCACCCTTGCTCGGAGCACTGAAGCTTTCTTT
v_gene: TRBV24-1; abundance: NA; d_gene: TRBD2; j_gene: TRBJ2-5; CDR3aa: CATSRRSGGQETQYF; CDR3nt: TGTGCCACCAGTCGTAGGTCGGGGGGGCAAGAGACCCAGTACTTC
v_gene: TRBV29-1; abundance: NA; d_gene: TRBD1; j_gene: TRBJ2-1; CDR3aa: CRAPRAGGANEQFF; CDR3nt: TGCAGAGCCCCACGGGCAGGGGGCGCGAATGAGCAGTTCTTC
v_gene: TRBV4-3; abundance: many; d_gene: NA; j_gene: TRBJ1-2; CDR3aa: CASSQGLAGRVYGYTF; CDR3nt: TGCGCCAGCAGCCAAGGTCTGGCAGGGAGGGTCTATGGCTACACCTTC
v_gene: TRBV6-1; abundance: few; d_gene: TRBD1; j_gene: TRBJ2-7; CDR3aa: CASSDGTGELHEQYF; CDR3nt: TGTGCCAGCAGTGATGGGACAGGGGAACTCCACGAGCAGTACTTC
v_gene: TRBV4-3; abundance: few; d_gene: NA; j_gene: TRBJ1-4; CDR3aa: CASSQPGEGHLGEKLFF; CDR3nt: TGCGCCAGCAGCCAACCTGGGGAGGGGCATTTGGGTGAAAAACTGTTTTTT
v_gene: TRBV29-1; abundance: few; d_gene: TRBD1; j_gene: TRBJ1-1; CDR3aa: CSVQGAGNTEAFF; CDR3nt: TGCAGCGTCCAGGGGGCAGGGAACACTGAAGCTTTCTTT
v_gene: TRBV20-1; abundance: NA; d_gene: NA; j_gene: TRBJ1-2; CDR3aa: CSARDRSRGRALEGYTF; CDR3nt: TGCAGTGCTAGAGATCGCTCTCGTGGCAGGGCGCTGGAAGGCTACACCTTC
v_gene: TRBV4-1; abundance: many; d_gene: NA; j_gene: TRBJ1-6; CDR3aa: CASSQAGANNSPLHF; CDR3nt: TGCGCCAGCAGCCAAGCAGGGGCCAATAATTCACCCCTCCACTTT
v_gene: TRBV6-6; abundance: NA; d_gene: TRBD2; j_gene: TRBJ2-1; CDR3aa: CASSYGSSGYNEQFF; CDR3nt: TGTGCCAGCAGTTACGGCTCTAGCGGGTACAATGAGCAGTTCTTC
v_gene: TRBV6-4; abundance: NA; d_gene: NA; j_gene: TRBJ2-3; CDR3aa: CASSDSGATDTQYF; CDR3nt: TGTGCCAGCAGTGACTCGGGGGCCACAGATACGCAGTATTTT
v_gene: TRBV6-5; abundance: few; d_gene: NA; j_gene: TRBJ1-1; CDR3aa: CASSYSTVTRYGTEAFF; CDR3nt: TGTGCCAGCAGTTACTCGACTGTGACCCGGTATGGCACTGAAGCTTTCTTT
v_gene: TRBV2; abundance: few; d_gene: NA; j_gene: TRBJ2-5; CDR3aa: CASSDMTLGAQYF; CDR3nt: TGTGCCAGCAGTGACATGACTCTCGGGGCCCAGTACTTC
v_gene: TRBV25-1; abundance: few; d_gene: NA; j_gene: TRBJ2-3; CDR3aa: CASSDLTGDTQYF; CDR3nt: TGTGCCAGCAGTGACCTTACCGGGGATACGCAGTATTTT
v_gene: TRBV5-1; abundance: NA; d_gene: NA; j_gene: TRBJ2-7; CDR3aa: CASSMEGTRYEQYF; CDR3nt: TGCGCCAGCAGCATGGAGGGGACGCGATACGAGCAGTACTTC
v_gene: TRBV12-3/TRBV12-4; abundance: few; d_gene: TRBD2; j_gene: TRBJ2-3; CDR3aa: CASSLFGLAVGTQYF; CDR3nt: TGTGCCAGCAGTTTATTCGGACTAGCAGTGGGTACGCAGTATTTT
v_gene: TRBV3-1; abundance: many; d_gene: NA; j_gene: TRBJ2-7; CDR3aa: CASSQDPQSFYEQYF; CDR3nt: TGTGCCAGCAGCCAAGATCCACAGAGCTTTTACGAGCAGTACTTC
v_gene: TRBV20-1; abundance: NA; d_gene: NA; j_gene: TRBJ2-6; CDR3aa: CSARAGLSGANVLTF; CDR3nt: TGCAGTGCTAGAGCAGGACTCTCTGGGGCCAACGTCCTGACTTTC
v_gene: TRBV25-1; abundance: NA; d_gene: NA; j_gene: TRBJ2-1; CDR3aa: CASSEWSPLNEQFF; CDR3nt: TGTGCCAGCAGTGAATGGTCCCCCCTCAATGAGCAGTTCTTC
v_gene: TRBV14; abundance: NA; d_gene: TRBD2; j_gene: TRBJ2-4; CDR3aa: CASSQESGGKNIQYF; CDR3nt: TGTGCCAGCAGCCAAGAATCGGGGGGCAAAAACATTCAGTACTTC
v_gene: TRBV4-3; abundance: NA; d_gene: NA; j_gene: TRBJ2-2; CDR3aa: CASSQDWATGELFF; CDR3nt: TGCGCCAGCAGCCAAGATTGGGCCACCGGGGAGCTGTTTTTT
v_gene: TRBV7-2; abundance: NA; d_gene: NA; j_gene: TRBJ2-3; CDR3aa: CASNLVGSDTQYF; CDR3nt: TGTGCCAGCAACTTAGTCGGCTCAGATACGCAGTATTTT
v_gene: TRBV19; abundance: NA; d_gene: TRBD2; j_gene: TRBJ2-7; CDR3aa: CASSTSGGPEIYNEQYF; CDR3nt: TGTGCCAGTAGTACTAGCGGGGGCCCTGAAATTTACAATGAGCAGTACTTC
v_gene: TRBV2; abundance: few; d_gene: NA; j_gene: TRBJ2-7; CDR3aa: CASSEASRDGYEQYF; CDR3nt: TGTGCCAGCAGTGAAGCGTCCAGGGACGGCTACGAGCAGTACTTC
v_gene: TRBV20-1; abundance: few; d_gene: NA; j_gene: TRBJ1-1; CDR3aa: CSARVQGYTEAFF; CDR3nt: TGCAGTGCTAGAGTACAGGGATATACTGAAGCTTTCTTT
v_gene: TRBV4-3; abundance: NA; d_gene: TRBD2; j_gene: TRBJ2-1; CDR3aa: CASSQRTSGGVYNEQFF; CDR3nt: TGCGCCAGCAGCCAAAGAACTAGCGGGGGGGTGTACAATGAGCAGTTCTTC
v_gene: TRBV12-3/TRBV12-4; abundance: once; d_gene: TRBD2; j_gene: TRBJ2-2; CDR3aa: CASGLRGGRTGELFF; CDR3nt: TGTGCCAGCGGTTTACGGGGGGGGAGAACCGGGGAGCTGTTTTTT
v_gene: TRBV5-1; abundance: many; d_gene: TRBD1; j_gene: TRBJ2-7; CDR3aa: CASSIPGQFGEQYF; CDR3nt: TGCGCCAGCAGCATCCCGGGACAGTTCGGAGAGCAGTACTTC
v_gene: TRBV6-6; abundance: NA; d_gene: NA; j_gene: TRBJ2-7; CDR3aa: CASKASSYEQYF; CDR3nt: TGTGCCAGCAAAGCCAGCTCCTACGAGCAGTACTTC
v_gene: TRBV7-9; abundance: NA; d_gene: TRBD1; j_gene: TRBJ2-5; CDR3aa: CVSTVTGGDQETQYF; CDR3nt: TGTGTCAGCACGGTGACAGGGGGGGACCAAGAGACCCAGTACTTC
v_gene: TRBV5-4; abundance: NA; d_gene: TRBD1; j_gene: TRBJ2-2; CDR3aa: CASSFTGTGNGELFF; CDR3nt: TGTGCCAGCAGCTTTACCGGGACAGGGAACGGGGAGCTGTTTTTT
v_gene: TRBV4-3; abundance: few; d_gene: TRBD1; j_gene: TRBJ1-2; CDR3aa: CASSQDRQGDYGYTF; CDR3nt: TGCGCCAGCAGCCAAGATCGCCAGGGGGACTATGGCTACACCTTC
v_gene: TRBV12-3/TRBV12-4; abundance: NA; d_gene: NA; j_gene: TRBJ2-7; CDR3aa: CASSLYPGALISYEQYF; CDR3nt: TGTGCCAGCAGTTTATATCCAGGGGCCCTTATCTCCTACGAGCAGTACTTC
v_gene: TRBV20-1; abundance: NA; d_gene: TRBD1; j_gene: TRBJ2-7; CDR3aa: CSAPGQATYEQYF; CDR3nt: TGCAGTGCTCCCGGACAGGCCACTTACGAGCAGTACTTC
v_gene: TRBV28; abundance: few; d_gene: NA; j_gene: TRBJ2-7; CDR3aa: CASSPASVYEQYF; CDR3nt: TGTGCCAGCAGTCCTGCCAGTGTCTACGAGCAGTACTTC
v_gene: TRBV9; abundance: NA; d_gene: TRBD1; j_gene: TRBJ2-5; CDR3aa: CASSASQGETQYF; CDR3nt: TGTGCCAGCAGCGCCTCACAGGGGGAGACCCAGTACTTC
v_gene: TRBV7-9; abundance: few; d_gene: NA; j_gene: TRBJ1-1; CDR3aa: CASSSRGPTEAFF; CDR3nt: TGTGCCAGCAGCTCCCGGGGCCCCACTGAAGCTTTCTTT
v_gene: TRBV12-3/TRBV12-4; abundance: many; d_gene: TRBD2; j_gene: TRBJ2-7; CDR3aa: CASKQAGAYEQYF; CDR3nt: TGTGCCAGCAAGCAGGCGGGGGCCTACGAGCAGTACTTC
v_gene: TRBV3-1; abundance: few; d_gene: TRBD2; j_gene: TRBJ2-1; CDR3aa: CASSPEGLATDEQFF; CDR3nt: TGTGCCAGCAGCCCAGAGGGACTAGCGACGGATGAGCAGTTCTTC
v_gene: TRBV4-3; abundance: NA; d_gene: NA; j_gene: TRBJ1-3; CDR3aa: CASSQGVPPGNTIYF; CDR3nt: TGCGCCAGCAGCCAAGGAGTACCTCCTGGAAACACCATATATTTT
v_gene: TRBV9; abundance: many; d_gene: TRBD2; j_gene: TRBJ2-5; CDR3aa: CASSAPGGVDQETQYF; CDR3nt: TGTGCCAGCAGCGCCCCTGGGGGGGTAGACCAAGAGACCCAGTACTTC
v_gene: TRBV7-9; abundance: once; d_gene: NA; j_gene: TRBJ2-1; CDR3aa: CASRVMEQVYNEQFF; CDR3nt: TGTGCCAGTCGGGTAATGGAACAGGTCTACAATGAGCAGTTCTTC
v_gene: TRBV20-1; abundance: few; d_gene: NA; j_gene: TRBJ1-1; CDR3aa: CSARVGPGMNTEAFF; CDR3nt: TGCAGTGCTAGAGTAGGGCCGGGGATGAACACTGAAGCTTTCTTT
v_gene: TRBV29-1; abundance: few; d_gene: NA; j_gene: TRBJ2-4; CDR3aa: CSVESGGTDRYERYF; CDR3nt: TGCAGCGTTGAATCCGGTGGGACGGACCGCTACGAGCGGTACTTC
v_gene: TRBV9; abundance: many; d_gene: TRBD1; j_gene: TRBJ1-2; CDR3aa: CASSTRTGGAYGYTF; CDR3nt: TGTGCCAGCAGCACCAGGACAGGGGGGGCCTATGGCTACACCTTC
v_gene: TRBV20-1; abundance: NA; d_gene: TRBD2; j_gene: TRBJ2-7; CDR3aa: CSAGKAGGSYNEQYF; CDR3nt: TGCAGTGCTGGTAAAGCGGGGGGCTCCTACAATGAGCAGTACTTC